This paragraph covers one TCR beta chain sequence. The data were taken from a study of Tregs in tolerant kidney transplant recipients. Profiled with immunoSEQ multiplex PCR; TCRdb holds only in-frame clones, not every one. This sample has 200,000 to 300,000 clones, with approximately 83% found just once. The CDR3 is made up of 15 amino acids. V was trimmed by 5 bases and J by 4 bases, leaving 15 bases between them. CDR1 MNHNS and CDR2 SASEGT come from the germline V gene. This TCR was sampled from a human donor in good health. The chain is built from TRBV6-1 and TRBJ2-1; tentatively, D is TRBD2 (5 bases). Specimen: CD4+ T cells from blood. CDR3 DNA: TGTGCCAGCAGTCGAGGGCCAGCAGCTTACAATGAGCAGTTCTTC. Its translation is CASSRGPAAYNEQFF.